This entry describes one T cell receptor (beta chain). This CDR3 is built from 15 residues. Germline CDR1 SEHNR, CDR2 FQNEAQ (reference sequence). Trimming at V came to 6 bases and at J to 4 bases, leaving 9 bases not matched to a gene. This sample is part of a study of T cell changes during pregnancy in multiple sclerosis. TCRdb keeps only in-frame clones here, not all; method: immunoSEQ multiplex PCR. Among roughly 90,000 clones, approximately 90% were seen once, and the ten largest hold around 2%. The material sequenced was peripheral blood, taken in the first trimester of pregnancy. The clonotype originates from a female donor in good health, enrolled as a control in a pregnancy study. The rearrangement uses TRBV7-9 and TRBJ1-2; 9 bases fit TRBD1. Written as DNA, the CDR3 is TGTGCCAGCAGACAGGCCGGGACAGGGTCCTATGGCTACACCTTC. Residues: CASRQAGTGSYGYTF.